This T cell receptor beta chain was sequenced during a study of neurological immune-mediated disorders (dated by TCRdb to the late 2010s). Regarding the research as a whole: Of the approximately 34 multiple sclerosis patients, about 31 had relapsing-remitting MS and 3 had secondary progressive MS. Using UMI-based sequencing, the study compared peripheral blood TCR-beta repertoires from patients with HTLV-I-associated myelopathy (HAM/TSP), patients with multiple sclerosis, and healthy controls. The approximately 99 TCR-beta libraries included longitudinal samples, technical triplicates and paired sorted CD4+ and CD8+ T-cell subsets alongside PBMC samples. Of the 68 subjects in the cohort, around 14 were HAM/TSP patients, about 35 were multiple sclerosis patients, and around 20 were healthy controls. Results and caveats for the whole study, not just this receptor: No association of the MS cluster with clinical or MRI features was observed, and the need for larger cohorts was stated by the authors. TCR clonal expansion was greatest in HAM/TSP patients and smallest in MS patients, who ranked below even healthy controls. No identical CDR3 amino acid sequences were found to be shared among expanded clones across subjects, suggesting that TCR-beta repertoires were private in all groups. Phylogenetic analysis grouped repertoires from 18 of 34 MS patients into a cluster of related CDR3 sequences, suggesting a possible repertoire-level signature.

Unsorted PBMC libraries were generated from 2 million PBMCs stored in RNAlater at -80 °C until RNA extraction. Multiple sclerosis patients were enrolled in a US clinical protocol evaluating disease progression by magnetic resonance imaging. Peripheral blood was subjected to Ficoll-Hypaque density gradient centrifugation to isolate PBMCs, which were then cryopreserved in liquid nitrogen. CDR1 SGHTA and CDR2 FQGNSA are derived from the germline V gene. Compared with germline, V lacks 1 base and J lacks 4 bases; bases without a gene match: 13. The CDR3 numbers 18 residues from cysteine through phenylalanine. Only the CDR3 DNA is retained, 54 bases long and in frame from the first base. cDNA was synthesized by template-switch 5'RACE using a primer with a 10-nucleotide random unique molecular identifier that tagged each TCR transcript. Every sequencing run covered 15-18 subjects and yielded more than 180 million TCR-beta sequences. The RNeasy kit was used for extraction of total RNA. The KAPA Real-time Library Amplification kit was used to amplify TCR-beta VDJ regions with primers targeting the TCR constant region and the 5'RACE anchor. Sample indexes and Illumina adaptors were added in a first PCR, after which library yield was increased in a second PCR. The roughly 650 bp TCR product was size-selected on a 2% E-gel SizeSelection system after Ampure bead purification. Before pooling, library quality was assessed on a Bioanalyzer, concentration was determined with Qubit, and library quantification was performed with the Kapa Library Quantification kit. An Illumina HiSeq 2500 was used to sequence the libraries paired-end at 2 x 150 bp. To increase sequence diversity, roughly 24-32% phiX was spiked into each library pool. Per the authors' processing: The quality-filtered reads were processed with the UMI-based MiGEC pipeline, whose error correction step removed more than 85% of the raw TCR sequences. IMGT germline references were used for aligning VDJ genes, and each clonotype was defined as a unique CDR3 amino acid sequence together with its V-J genes. VDJtools evaluated clonal expansion, Shannon diversity and CDR3 relatedness (CalcPairwiseDistances, ClusterSamples); CLCbio workbench built phylogenetic trees. Using coefficient-of-variation modelling across technical triplicates, the study counted a clone as expanded if it had at least 8 unique UMIs. TCRdb reran the public reads through fastp at Q25 and MiXCR, keeping productive beta chains. Rows are combined by CDR3 protein, so each entry shows the most common genes and DNA. The V and J calls reflect TCRdb's pipeline rather than the authors' work. A total of under 25,000 distinct CDR3 sequences appear in this sample, roughly 2.7% of them only once. 4.5% to 7% of the sample goes to the ten largest clones.

This clonotype has at least ten counts. Its antigen is currently not known. No quality values exist for individual bases; no much larger clone is one base distant. Rearrangement joined TRBV7-2 to TRBJ1-5; 7 bases in the middle match TRBD1. This receptor was identified in a woman under 30 with multiple sclerosis. The sample consisted of PBMCs. The DNA is TGTGCCAGCAGCTTAGTGGTTCTAACGAGGGGGCGTAATCAGCCCCAGCATTTT. Translated, it gives CASSLVVLTRGRNQPQHF. Joined to the reference TRBV7-2 and TRBJ1-5 proteins, this CDR3 gives the full variable domain: GAGVSQSPSNKVTEKGKDVELRCDPISGHTALYWYRQSLGQGLEFLIYFQGNSAPDKSGLPSDRFSAERTGGSVSTLTIQRTQQEDSAVYLCASSLVVLTRGRNQPQHFGDGTRLSIL.